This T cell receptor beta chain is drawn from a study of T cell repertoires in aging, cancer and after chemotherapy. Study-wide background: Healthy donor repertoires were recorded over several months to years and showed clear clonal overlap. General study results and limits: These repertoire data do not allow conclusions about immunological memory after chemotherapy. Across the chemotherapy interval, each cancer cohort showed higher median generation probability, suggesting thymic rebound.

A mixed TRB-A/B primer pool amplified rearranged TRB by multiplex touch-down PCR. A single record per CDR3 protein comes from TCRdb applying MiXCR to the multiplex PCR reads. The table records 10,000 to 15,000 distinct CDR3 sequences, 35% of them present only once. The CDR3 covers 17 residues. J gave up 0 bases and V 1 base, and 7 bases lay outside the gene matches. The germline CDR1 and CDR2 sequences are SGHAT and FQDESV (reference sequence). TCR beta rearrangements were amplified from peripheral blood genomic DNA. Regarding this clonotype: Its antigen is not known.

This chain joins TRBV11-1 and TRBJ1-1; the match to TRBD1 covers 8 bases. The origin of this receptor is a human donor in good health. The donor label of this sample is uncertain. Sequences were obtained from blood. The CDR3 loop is CASSLGAGGIMNTEAFF. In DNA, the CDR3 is TGTGCCAGCAGCTTAGGGGCAGGGGGCATTATGAACACTGAAGCTTTCTTT.